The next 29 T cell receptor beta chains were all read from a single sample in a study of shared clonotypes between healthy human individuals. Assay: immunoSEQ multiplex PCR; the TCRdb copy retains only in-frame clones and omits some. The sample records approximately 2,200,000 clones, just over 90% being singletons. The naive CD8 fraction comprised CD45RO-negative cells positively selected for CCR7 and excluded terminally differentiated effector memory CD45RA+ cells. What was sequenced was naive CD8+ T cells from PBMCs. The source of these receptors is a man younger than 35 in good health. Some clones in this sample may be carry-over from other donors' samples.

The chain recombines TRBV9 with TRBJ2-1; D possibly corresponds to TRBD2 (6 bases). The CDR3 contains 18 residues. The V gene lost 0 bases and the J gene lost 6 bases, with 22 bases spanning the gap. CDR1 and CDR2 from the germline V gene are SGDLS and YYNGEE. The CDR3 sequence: CASSVEGLGGATGNEQFF. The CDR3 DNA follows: TGTGCCAGCAGCGTAGAGGGTTTGGGGGGAGCCACTGGCAATGAGCAGTTCTTC.

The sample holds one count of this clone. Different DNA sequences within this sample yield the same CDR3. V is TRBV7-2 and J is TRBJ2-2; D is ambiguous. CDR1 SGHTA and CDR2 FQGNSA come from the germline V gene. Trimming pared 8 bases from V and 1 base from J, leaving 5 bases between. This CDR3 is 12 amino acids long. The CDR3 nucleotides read TGTGCCAGCTCGTGGAACACCGGGGAGCTGTTTTTT. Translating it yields CASSWNTGELFF. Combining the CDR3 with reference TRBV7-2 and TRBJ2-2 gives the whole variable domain GAGVSQSPSNKVTEKGKDVELRCDPISGHTALYWYRQSLGQGLEFLIYFQGNSAPDKSGLPSDRFSAERTGGSVSTLTIQRTQQEDSAVYLCASSWNTGELFFGEGSRLTVL.

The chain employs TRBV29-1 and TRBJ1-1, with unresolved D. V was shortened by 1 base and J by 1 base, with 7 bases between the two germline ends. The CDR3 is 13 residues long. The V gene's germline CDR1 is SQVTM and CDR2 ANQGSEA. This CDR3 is CSVEGGPNTEAFF. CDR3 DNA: TGCAGCGTTGAAGGCGGACCGAACACTGAAGCTTTCTTT.

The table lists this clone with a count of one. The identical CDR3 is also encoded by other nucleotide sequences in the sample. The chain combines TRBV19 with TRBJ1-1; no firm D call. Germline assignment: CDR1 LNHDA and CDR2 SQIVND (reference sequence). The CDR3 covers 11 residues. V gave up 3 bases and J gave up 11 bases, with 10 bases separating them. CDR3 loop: CASSIGPGAFF. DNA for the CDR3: TGTGCCAGTAGTATCGGACCCGGGGCTTTCTTT.

CDR3 protein: CASSLYSGGNQPQHF. The CDR3, as DNA: TGTGCCAGCAGTCTCTATTCCGGGGGCAATCAGCCCCAGCATTTT. V and J are TRBV27 and TRBJ1-5, with D unresolved. The CDR3 is 15 amino acids. The germline CDR1 and CDR2 sequences are MNHEY and SMNVEV (reference sequence). Trimming removed 5 bases from V and 2 bases from J, with 13 bases in between.

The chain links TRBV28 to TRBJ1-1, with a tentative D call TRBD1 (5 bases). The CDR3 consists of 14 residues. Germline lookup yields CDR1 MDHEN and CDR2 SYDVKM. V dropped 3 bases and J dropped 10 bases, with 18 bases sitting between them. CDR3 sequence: CASSFWDRQAGAFF. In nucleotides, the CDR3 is TGTGCCAGCAGTTTTTGGGACCGCCAAGCGGGAGCTTTCTTT. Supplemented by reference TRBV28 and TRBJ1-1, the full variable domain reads DVKVTQSSRYLVKRTGEKVFLECVQDMDHENMFWYRQDPGLGLRLIYFSYDVKMKEKGDIPEGYSVSREKKERFSLILESASTNQTSMYLCASSFWDRQAGAFFGQGTRLTVV.

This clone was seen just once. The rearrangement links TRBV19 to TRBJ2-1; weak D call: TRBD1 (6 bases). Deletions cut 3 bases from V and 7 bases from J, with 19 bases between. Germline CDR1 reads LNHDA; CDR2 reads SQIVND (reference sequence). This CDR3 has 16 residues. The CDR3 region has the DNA TGTGCCAGTAGTATTCCCCCGCAGGGGTGGGGGAATGAGCAGTTCTTC. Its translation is CASSIPPQGWGNEQFF.

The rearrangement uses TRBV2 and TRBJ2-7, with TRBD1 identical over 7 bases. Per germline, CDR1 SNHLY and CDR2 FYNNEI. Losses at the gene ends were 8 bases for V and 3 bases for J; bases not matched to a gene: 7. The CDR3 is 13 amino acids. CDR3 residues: CASADRAYYEQYF. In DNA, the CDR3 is TGTGCCAGCGCCGACAGGGCCTACTACGAGCAGTACTTC. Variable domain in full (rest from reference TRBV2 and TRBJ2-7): EPEVTQTPSHQVTQMGQEVILRCVPISNHLYFYWYRQILGQKVEFLVSFYNNEISEKSEIFDDQFSVERPDGSNFTLKIRSTKLEDSAMYFCASADRAYYEQYFGPGTRLTVT.

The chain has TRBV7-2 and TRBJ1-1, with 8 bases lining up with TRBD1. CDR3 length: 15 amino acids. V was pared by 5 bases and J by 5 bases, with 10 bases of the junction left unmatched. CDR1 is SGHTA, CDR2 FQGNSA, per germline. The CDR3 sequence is CASSPGAGTGTEAFF. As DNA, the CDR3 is TGTGCCAGCAGCCCTGGGGCGGGGACAGGTACTGAAGCTTTCTTT. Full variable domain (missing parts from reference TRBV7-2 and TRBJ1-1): GAGVSQSPSNKVTEKGKDVELRCDPISGHTALYWYRQSLGQGLEFLIYFQGNSAPDKSGLPSDRFSAERTGGSVSTLTIQRTQQEDSAVYLCASSPGAGTGTEAFFGQGTRLTVV.

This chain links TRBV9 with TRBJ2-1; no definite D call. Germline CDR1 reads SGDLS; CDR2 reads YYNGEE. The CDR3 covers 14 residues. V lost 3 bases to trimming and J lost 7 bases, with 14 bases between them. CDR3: CASSAPGRVNEQFF. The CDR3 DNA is TGTGCCAGCAGCGCTCCGGGCCGGGTGAATGAGCAGTTCTTC.

The CDR3 region has the DNA TGTGCCAGCAGCCTCGGACCCTCTGGGGCCAACGTCCTGACTTTC. Translating it yields CASSLGPSGANVLTF. This chain links TRBV7-9 with TRBJ2-6; D unclear. CDR1 and CDR2 from the germline V gene are SEHNR and FQNEAQ (reference sequence). CDR3 length: 15 amino acids. Trimming took off 5 bases at V and 0 bases at J, with 8 bases between the two ends.

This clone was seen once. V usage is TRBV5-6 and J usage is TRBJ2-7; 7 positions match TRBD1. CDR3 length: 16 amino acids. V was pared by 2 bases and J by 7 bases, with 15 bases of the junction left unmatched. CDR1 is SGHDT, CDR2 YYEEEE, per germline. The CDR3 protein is CASSFGALTGVEEQYF. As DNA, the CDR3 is TGTGCCAGCAGCTTTGGGGCCTTAACAGGGGTCGAAGAGCAGTACTTC. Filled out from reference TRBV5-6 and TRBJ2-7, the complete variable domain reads DAGVTQSPTHLIKTRGQQVTLRCSPKSGHDTVSWYQQALGQGPQFIFQYYEEEERQRGNFPDRFSGHQFPNYSSELNVNALLLGDSALYLCASSFGALTGVEEQYFGPGTRLTVT.

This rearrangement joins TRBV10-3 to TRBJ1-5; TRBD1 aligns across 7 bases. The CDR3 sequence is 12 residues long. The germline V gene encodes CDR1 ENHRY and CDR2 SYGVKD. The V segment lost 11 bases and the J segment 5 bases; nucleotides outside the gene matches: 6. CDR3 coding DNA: TGTGCCGTAGGGACAGCCCATCAGCCCCAGCATTTT. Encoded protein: CAVGTAHQPQHF.

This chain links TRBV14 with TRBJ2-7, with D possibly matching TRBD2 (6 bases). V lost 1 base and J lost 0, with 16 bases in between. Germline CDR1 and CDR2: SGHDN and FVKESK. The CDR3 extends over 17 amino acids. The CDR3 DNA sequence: TGTGCCAGCAGCCAAGCGTACGGAGCGGGTGACTCCTACGAGCAGTACTTC. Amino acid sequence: CASSQAYGAGDSYEQYF.

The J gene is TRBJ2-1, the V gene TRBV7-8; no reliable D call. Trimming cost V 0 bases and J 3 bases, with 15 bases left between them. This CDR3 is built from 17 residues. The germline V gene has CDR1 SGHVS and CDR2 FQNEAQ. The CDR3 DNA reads TGTGCCAGCAGCTTAGCCTGGGTCCCTAGGGTCTACAATGAGCAGTTCTTC. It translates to CASSLAWVPRVYNEQFF.

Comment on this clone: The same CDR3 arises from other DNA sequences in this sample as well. CDR3 in amino acids: CASSLFRGSNQPQHF. Here the CDR3 DNA reads TGTGCCAGCAGTTTATTTAGGGGATCGAATCAGCCCCAGCATTTT. The chain uses TRBV27 and TRBJ1-5; perhaps TRBD1 as D (5 bases). Germline V gene data show CDR1 as MNHEY and CDR2 as SMNVEV (reference sequence). V was shortened by 1 base and J by 4 bases, with 11 bases between the two germline ends. The CDR3 consists of 15 residues.

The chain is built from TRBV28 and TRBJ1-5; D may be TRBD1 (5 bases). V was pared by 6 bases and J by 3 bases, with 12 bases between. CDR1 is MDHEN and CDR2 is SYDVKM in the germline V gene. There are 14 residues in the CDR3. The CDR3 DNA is TGTGCCAGCAGGGGGGGGGAGGACAATCAGCCCCAGCATTTT. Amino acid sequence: CASRGGEDNQPQHF.

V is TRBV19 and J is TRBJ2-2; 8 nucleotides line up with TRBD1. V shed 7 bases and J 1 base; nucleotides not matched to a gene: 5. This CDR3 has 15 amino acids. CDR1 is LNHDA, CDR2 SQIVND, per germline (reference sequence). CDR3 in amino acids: CASTLDRGNTGELFF. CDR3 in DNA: TGTGCCAGTACCCTTGACAGGGGGAACACCGGGGAGCTGTTTTTT.

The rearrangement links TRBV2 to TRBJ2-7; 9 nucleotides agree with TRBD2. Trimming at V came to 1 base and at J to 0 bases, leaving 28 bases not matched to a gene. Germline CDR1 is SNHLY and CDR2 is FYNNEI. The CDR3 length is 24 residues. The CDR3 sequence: CASSEEGEMRAGGPISGISYEQYF. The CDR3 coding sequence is TGTGCCAGCAGTGAAGAGGGTGAAATGAGGGCGGGAGGGCCGATCTCCGGGATCTCCTACGAGCAGTACTTC.

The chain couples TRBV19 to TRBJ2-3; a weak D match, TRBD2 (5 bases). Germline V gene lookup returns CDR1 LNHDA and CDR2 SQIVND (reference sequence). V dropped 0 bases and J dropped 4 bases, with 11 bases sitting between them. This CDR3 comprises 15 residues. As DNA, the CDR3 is TGTGCCAGTAGTATAGATCGAGGGCCAGCAGATACGCAGTATTTT. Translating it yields CASSIDRGPADTQYF.

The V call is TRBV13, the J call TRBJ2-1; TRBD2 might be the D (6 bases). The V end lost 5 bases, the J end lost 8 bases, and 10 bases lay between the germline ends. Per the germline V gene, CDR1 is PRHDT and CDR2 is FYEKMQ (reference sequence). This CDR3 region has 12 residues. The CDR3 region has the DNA TGTGCCAGCAGCCACGGAGGGTATGAGCAGTTCTTC. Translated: CASSHGGYEQFF.

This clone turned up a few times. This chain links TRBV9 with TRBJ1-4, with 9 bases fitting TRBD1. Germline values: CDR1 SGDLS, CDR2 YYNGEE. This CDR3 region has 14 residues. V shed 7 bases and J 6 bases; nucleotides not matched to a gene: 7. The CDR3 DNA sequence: TGTGCCAGCGGCCTAACAGGGGGCGATGAAAAACTGTTTTTT. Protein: CASGLTGGDEKLFF.

This CDR3 reads CASIGTLEQYF. Written as DNA, the CDR3 is TGTGCCAGCATCGGGACTCTCGAGCAGTACTTC. V is TRBV2 and J is TRBJ2-7; a possible D gene is TRBD2 (6 bases). This CDR3 comprises 11 residues. From germline, CDR1 is SNHLY and CDR2 FYNNEI. V was clipped by 7 bases and J by 6 bases, with 10 bases between them.

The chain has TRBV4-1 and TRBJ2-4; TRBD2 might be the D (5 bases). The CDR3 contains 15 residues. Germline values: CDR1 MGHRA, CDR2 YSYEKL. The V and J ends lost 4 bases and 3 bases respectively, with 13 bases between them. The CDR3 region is CASSPGFDGKNIQYF. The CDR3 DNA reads TGCGCCAGCAGCCCGGGATTCGATGGCAAAAACATTCAGTACTTC.

The chain's CDR3 is CASRPGGAEAFF. CDR3 nucleotide sequence: TGCGCCAGCAGACCGGGGGGAGCTGAAGCTTTCTTT. This chain links TRBV5-1 with TRBJ1-1, with D maybe TRBD1 (5 bases). V shed 5 bases and J shed 6 bases, with 11 bases lying between them. The CDR3 contains 12 residues. CDR1 SGHRS and CDR2 YFSETQ come from the germline V gene.

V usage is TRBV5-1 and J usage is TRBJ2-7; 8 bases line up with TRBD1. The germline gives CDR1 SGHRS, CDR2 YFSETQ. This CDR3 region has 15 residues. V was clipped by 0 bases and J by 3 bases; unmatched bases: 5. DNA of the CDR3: TGCGCCAGCAGCTTGGGGGGACAGGAGTTCTACGAGCAGTACTTC. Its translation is CASSLGGQEFYEQYF.

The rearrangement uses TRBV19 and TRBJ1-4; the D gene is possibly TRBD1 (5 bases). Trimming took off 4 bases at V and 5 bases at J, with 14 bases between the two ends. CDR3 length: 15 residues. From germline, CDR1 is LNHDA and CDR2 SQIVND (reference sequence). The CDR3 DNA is TGTGCCAGTAGTAGGCCGGGACGGAGAAATGAAAAACTGTTTTTT. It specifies CASSRPGRRNEKLFF.

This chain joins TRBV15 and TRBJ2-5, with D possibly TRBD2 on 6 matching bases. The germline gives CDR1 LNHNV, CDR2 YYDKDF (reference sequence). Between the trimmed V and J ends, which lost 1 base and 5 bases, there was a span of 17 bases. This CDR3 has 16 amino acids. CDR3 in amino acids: CATSRVPVGGQETQYF. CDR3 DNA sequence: TGTGCCACCAGCAGAGTGCCAGTGGGGGGTCAGGAGACCCAGTACTTC.

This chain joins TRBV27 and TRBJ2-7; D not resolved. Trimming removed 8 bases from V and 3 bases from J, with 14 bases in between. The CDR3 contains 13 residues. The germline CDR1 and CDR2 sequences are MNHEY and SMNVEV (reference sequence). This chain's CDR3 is CASAARGVYEQYF. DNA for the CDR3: TGTGCCAGCGCTGCCCGTGGGGTCTACGAGCAGTACTTC.